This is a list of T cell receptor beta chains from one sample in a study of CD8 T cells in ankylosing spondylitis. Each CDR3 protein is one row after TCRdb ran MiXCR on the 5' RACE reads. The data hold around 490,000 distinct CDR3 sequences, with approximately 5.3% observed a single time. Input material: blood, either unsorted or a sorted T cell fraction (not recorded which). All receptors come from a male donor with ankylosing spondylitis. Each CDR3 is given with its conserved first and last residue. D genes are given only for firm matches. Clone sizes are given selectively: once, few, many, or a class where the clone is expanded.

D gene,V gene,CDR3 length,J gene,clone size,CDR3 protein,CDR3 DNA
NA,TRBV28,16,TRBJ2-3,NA,CASSSSRAESTDTQYF,TGTGCCAGCAGTTCGTCCCGGGCAGAAAGCACAGATACGCAGTATTTT
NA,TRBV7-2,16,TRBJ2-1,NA,CASSSWGSATNNEQFF,TGTGCCAGCAGCTCATGGGGTAGCGCGACCAACAATGAGCAGTTCTTC
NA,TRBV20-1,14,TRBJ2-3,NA,CSAETGAPSHTQYF,TGCAGTGCTGAGACCGGGGCCCCCAGCCATACGCAGTATTTT
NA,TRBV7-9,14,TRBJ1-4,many,CASSFSGGNEKLFF,TGTGCCAGCAGCTTTAGTGGGGGAAATGAAAAACTGTTTTTT
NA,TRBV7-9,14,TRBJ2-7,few,CASSSQRLEREQYF,TGTGCCAGCAGCTCCCAAAGACTAGAACGCGAGCAGTACTTC
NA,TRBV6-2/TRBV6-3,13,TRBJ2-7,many,CASSLQAPYEQYF,TGTGCCAGCAGTCTACAGGCGCCCTACGAGCAGTACTTC
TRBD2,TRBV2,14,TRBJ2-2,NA,CASRLAGVDGELFF,TGTGCCAGCCGACTAGCGGGAGTGGACGGGGAGCTGTTTTTT
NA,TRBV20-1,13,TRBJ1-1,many,CSARDPRDPEAFF,TGCAGTGCTAGAGATCCCAGGGATCCTGAAGCTTTCTTT
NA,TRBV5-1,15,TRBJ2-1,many,CASSSSVSSYNEQFF,TGCGCCAGCAGCTCTAGCGTGAGCTCCTACAATGAGCAGTTCTTC
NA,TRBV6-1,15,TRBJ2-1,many,CASSHLEGAGNEQFF,TGTGCCAGCAGCCATTTGGAGGGGGCGGGCAATGAGCAGTTCTTC
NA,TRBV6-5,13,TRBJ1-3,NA,CASSYNVGNTIYF,TGTGCCAGCAGTTACAACGTGGGAAACACCATATATTTT
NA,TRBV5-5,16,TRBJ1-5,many,CASSQAGGGFNQPQHF,TGTGCCAGCAGCCAGGCGGGAGGGGGATTCAATCAGCCCCAGCATTTT
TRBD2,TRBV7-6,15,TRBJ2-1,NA,CASRDGTSGQLEQFF,TGTGCCAGCAGAGATGGGACTAGCGGCCAATTGGAGCAGTTCTTC
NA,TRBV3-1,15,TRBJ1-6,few,CASSQSQDSYSPLHF,TGTGCCAGCAGCCAAAGCCAGGACAGTTATTCACCCCTCCACTTT
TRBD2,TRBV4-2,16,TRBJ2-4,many,CASSQASGSAGNIQYF,TGTGCCAGCAGCCAAGCTAGCGGGAGCGCTGGAAACATTCAGTACTTC